These 16 T cell receptor beta chains came from one sample sequenced in a study of glioma-infiltrating T cells. Using RNA template, CDR3s of TCR alpha and beta were amplified with iRepertoire arm-PCR. TCRdb reanalysed the multiplex PCR reads using MiXCR and keeps one entry per CDR3 protein. The sample carries under 200,000 distinct CDR3 sequences, around 45% recorded once. Sequenced material: glioma tissue, nonneoplastic brain tissue, or PBMCs (not recorded which). These receptor sequences come from a human donor with low-grade glioma or glioblastoma, undergoing nonglioma brain surgery, or in good health (not recorded which).

As to this clonotype: This could be a read error, since a much larger clone is one nucleotide away. The chain couples TRBV20-1 to TRBJ2-5, with D possibly TRBD2 on 5 matching bases. Germline CDR1 DFQATT, CDR2 SNEGSKA (reference sequence). CDR3 length equals 15 residues. V was shortened by 4 bases and J by 4 bases, with 19 bases between the two germline ends. The CDR3 protein is CSATDWASRGETQYF. The CDR3, as DNA: TGCAGTGCTACAGATTGGGCTAGTCGGGGAGAGACCCAGTACTTC.

Regarding this clonotype: A much larger clone is a single base away; this may be a read error. This sequence joins TRBV20-1 and TRBJ2-1, with TRBD2 matching 15 bases. Trimming cost V 2 bases and J 9 bases; bases outside gene matches: 5. The V gene's germline CDR1 is DFQATT and CDR2 SNEGSKA (reference sequence). The CDR3 loop spans 15 amino acids. The CDR3 reads CSARTPGLAGGEQFF. The CDR3 bases are TGCAGTGCTAGAACTCCGGGACTAGCGGGAGGTGAGCAGTTCTTC.

Note on this clonotype: A much larger clone differs by one base, so this may be a read error. V usage is TRBV6-2 or TRBV6-3 and J usage is TRBJ2-3; possible D gene TRBD1, 6 bases. The V end lost 10 bases, the J end lost 1 base, and 12 bases lay between the germline ends. In germline, CDR1 is MNHEY, CDR2 SVGEGT. The CDR3 has 13 residues. CDR3 sequence reads: CATSEGGTDTQYF. Written as DNA, the CDR3 is TGTGCCACCTCAGAGGGGGGCACAGATACGCAGTATTTT.

The V gene is TRBV28, the J gene TRBJ2-3; 8 bases map to TRBD2. The ends lost 7 bases at V and 1 base at J; junction bases unmatched: 19. There are 19 residues in the CDR3. Germline loops: CDR1 MDHEN, CDR2 SYDVKM. The CDR3 sequence: CASNTPIPGGSGGTDTQYF. CDR3 nucleotide sequence: TGTGCCAGCAACACTCCTATCCCGGGAGGGTCTGGGGGCACAGATACGCAGTATTTT.

This clonotype was counted between two and nine times. This chain links TRBV3-1 with TRBJ1-1, with D possibly TRBD1 on 5 matching bases. CDR3 size: 18 residues. Per germline, CDR1 LGHDT and CDR2 YNNKEL (reference sequence). V lost 3 bases and J 4 bases, leaving 24 bases between the germline ends. The CDR3, as DNA: TGTGCCAGCAGCCATACCCTCAGGGATGGTCCTATCGGCACTGAAGCTTTCTTT. Amino acid sequence: CASSHTLRDGPIGTEAFF. Using reference TRBV3-1 and TRBJ1-1 for the parts outside the CDR3, the full variable domain is DTAVSQTPKYLVTQMGNDKSIKCEQNLGHDTMYWYKQDSKKFLKIMFSYNNKELIINETVPNRFSPKSPDKAHLNLHINSLELGDSAVYFCASSHTLRDGPIGTEAFFGQGTRLTVV.

About this clonotype itself: This may be a read error, as it is one base from a much larger clone. This chain joins TRBV10-2 and TRBJ1-6; D is uncertain. The germline gives CDR1 WSHSY, CDR2 SAAADI. This CDR3 contains 14 residues. Trimming removed 4 bases from V and 6 bases from J, with 10 bases in between. Written as DNA, the CDR3 is TGCGCCAGCAGTGTCGTGGTCCCTAATTCACCCCTCCACTTT. It yields the protein CASSVVVPNSPLHF.

This clonotype was picked up many times. The CDR3 DNA reads TGTGCCAGCAGCGTAACCGGGACTCGACACAATGAGCAGTTCTTC. Protein: CASSVTGTRHNEQFF. The J gene is TRBJ2-1, the V gene TRBV7-8; TRBD2 is a possible D gene (6 bases). The length of the CDR3 is 15 residues. Germline V gene data show CDR1 as SGHVS and CDR2 as FQNEAQ. Trimming removed 5 bases at V and 5 bases at J, with 16 bases between.

Concerning this clonotype itself: Since a much larger clone is just one base distant, this may be a read error. The CDR3 region is CASSPGLGYTDRQYF. DNA of the CDR3: TGTGCCAGCAGCCCGGGACTTGGATACACAGATAGGCAGTATTTT. The rearrangement uses TRBV3-1 and TRBJ2-3; the D gene is possibly TRBD2 (6 bases). CDR1 and CDR2 from the germline V gene are LGHDT and YNNKEL (reference sequence). The CDR3 consists of 15 residues.

The chain is built from TRBV29-1 and TRBJ1-1, with D uncertain. Germline CDR1 reads SQVTM; CDR2 reads ANQGSEA. This CDR3 contains 14 residues. V was pared by 5 bases and J by 2 bases, with 15 bases between. The CDR3 loop reads CSVSFDRRNTEAFF. For the CDR3, the DNA is TGCAGCGTTTCATTCGATCGGCGAAACACTGAAGCTTTCTTT.

This clonotype turned up a few times. The chain is built from TRBV5-4 and TRBJ1-2; TRBD1 matches 7 bases. This CDR3 has 14 residues. V dropped 3 bases and J dropped 4; count of bases not matched to a gene: 6. Germline V gene sequence: CDR1 SGHNT, CDR2 YYREEE (reference sequence). DNA for the CDR3: TGTGCCAGCAGCTCTCCGGGACAGACCTATGGCTACACCTTC. Amino acid sequence: CASSSPGQTYGYTF.

At least ten counts were recorded for this clonotype. V usage is TRBV12-3 or TRBV12-4 and J usage is TRBJ1-4; D is undetermined. The CDR3 totals 15 residues. Trimming pared 6 bases from V and 0 bases from J, leaving 11 bases between. In DNA, the CDR3 is TGTGCCAGCAGCCCCCGAGGAGCAACTAATGAAAAACTGTTTTTT. This codes for CASSPRGATNEKLFF.

V usage is TRBV7-2 and J usage is TRBJ2-3; D might be TRBD1 or TRBD2, each matching 5 bases. The CDR3 covers 14 residues. Germline CDR1 is SGHTA and CDR2 is FQGNSA. Trimming took 10 bases from V and 6 from J, leaving 20 bases between them. In DNA form, the CDR3 reads TGTGCCATCAGTTTAGATGGGGGAAAGGATACGCAGTATTTT. This translates into CAISLDGGKDTQYF.

In this sample, this clonotype turned up many times. V gene TRBV20-1 combines with J gene TRBJ2-7; D is uncertain. Between the trimmed V and J ends, which lost 4 bases and 6 bases, there was a span of 10 bases. Per the germline V gene, CDR1 is DFQATT and CDR2 is SNEGSKA (reference sequence). This CDR3 has 11 amino acids. In DNA form, the CDR3 reads TGCAGTGCTAAGTCACAGTCCGAGCAGTACTTC. This sequence encodes CSAKSQSEQYF.

This clonotype is deemed medium-sized. One end of the junction does not line up with germline, which may come from a read error. V gene TRBV29-1 combines with J gene TRBJ2-3, with D possibly matching TRBD1 (5 bases). The CDR3 is 10 amino acids. Germline lookup yields CDR1 SQVTM and CDR2 ANQGSEA. CDR3 in amino acids: CSVEDRTPHF. The CDR3 DNA sequence: TGCAGCGTTGAAGACAGGACACCGCATTTT.

This chain joins TRBV14 and TRBJ2-3, with 9 bases lining up with TRBD2. The CDR3 covers 21 residues. The V gene's germline CDR1 is SGHDN and CDR2 FVKESK. J was trimmed by 0 bases and V by 4 bases; bases with no gene match: 20. The chain's CDR3 is CASSRYRKGSLAGLSTDTQYF. The CDR3 DNA sequence: TGTGCCAGCAGCCGCTACCGGAAAGGGTCGCTAGCGGGACTTAGCACAGATACGCAGTATTTT.

Remarks on this clonotype: Germline is not matched at one junction end, which may reflect a read error. The V gene is TRBV20-1, the J gene TRBJ2-5, with unresolved D. This CDR3 contains 14 residues. In germline, CDR1 is DFQATT, CDR2 SNEGSKA (reference sequence). This CDR3 reads CSARAERAQKTQYF. The CDR3 bases are TGCAGTGCTAGAGCCGAAAGGGCCCAAAAGACCCAGTACTTC.